This T cell receptor (beta chain) was identified in a study of blood T cells in healthy people across ages. V lost 6 bases and J lost 0; bases outside the gene matches: 8. This CDR3 has 16 residues. A note on this clonotype: The antigen is undetermined.

Donation came from healthy Caucasian individuals in Russia who were aged 6 to 90. Overall study findings and caveats: In older individuals, TCR beta diversity per million T cells was lower, falling roughly linearly with age.

A J-beta primer mix and a sample-barcoded 5' primer were used in a second PCR of roughly 6 to 11 cycles. Individual samples furnished no less than 2.5 million CDR3-containing paired-end reads apiece. TCRdb reprocessed the 5' RACE reads via MiXCR and lists one record per CDR3 protein. The sample lists around 970,000 distinct CDR3 sequences, just over 50% occurring once. Sequenced sample: blood. This TCR came from a woman aged 60-70 years in good health. V gene TRBV12-3 or TRBV12-4 combines with J gene TRBJ2-3; 8 bases are a match to TRBD2. CDR3 loop: CASRRSGSTSTDTQYF. For the CDR3, the DNA is TGTGCCAGCAGGAGGAGCGGGAGTACTAGCACAGATACGCAGTATTTT.